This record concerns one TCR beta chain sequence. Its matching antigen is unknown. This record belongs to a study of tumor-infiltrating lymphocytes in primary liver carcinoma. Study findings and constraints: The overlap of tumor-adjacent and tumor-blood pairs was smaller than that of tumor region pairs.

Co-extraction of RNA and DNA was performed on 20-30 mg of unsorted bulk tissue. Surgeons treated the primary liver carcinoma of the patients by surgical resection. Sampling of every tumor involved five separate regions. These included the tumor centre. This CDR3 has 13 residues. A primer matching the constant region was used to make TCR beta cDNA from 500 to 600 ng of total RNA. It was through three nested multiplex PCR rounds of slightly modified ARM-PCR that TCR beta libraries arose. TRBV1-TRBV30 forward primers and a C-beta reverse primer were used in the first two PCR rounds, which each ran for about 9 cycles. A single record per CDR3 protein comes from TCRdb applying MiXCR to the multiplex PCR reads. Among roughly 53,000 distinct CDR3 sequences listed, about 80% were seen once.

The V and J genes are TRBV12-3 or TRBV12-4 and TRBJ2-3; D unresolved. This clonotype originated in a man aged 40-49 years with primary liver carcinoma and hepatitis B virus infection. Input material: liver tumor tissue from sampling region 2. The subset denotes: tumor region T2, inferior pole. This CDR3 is CVSTLFSADTQYF. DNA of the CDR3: TGTGTCAGTACTTTATTCTCGGCAGATACGCAGTATTTT.